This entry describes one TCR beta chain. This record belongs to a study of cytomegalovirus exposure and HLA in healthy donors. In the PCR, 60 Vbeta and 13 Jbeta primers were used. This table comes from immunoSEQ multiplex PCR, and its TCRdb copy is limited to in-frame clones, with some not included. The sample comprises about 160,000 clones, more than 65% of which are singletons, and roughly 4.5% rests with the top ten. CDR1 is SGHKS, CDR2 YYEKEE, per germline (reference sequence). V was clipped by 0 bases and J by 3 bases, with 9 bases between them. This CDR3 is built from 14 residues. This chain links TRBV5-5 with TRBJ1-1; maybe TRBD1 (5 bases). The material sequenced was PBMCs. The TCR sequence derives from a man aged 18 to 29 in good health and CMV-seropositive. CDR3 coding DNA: TGTGCCAGCAGCTTGGCCCCCAGGGACACTGAAGCTTTCTTT. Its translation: CASSLAPRDTEAFF.